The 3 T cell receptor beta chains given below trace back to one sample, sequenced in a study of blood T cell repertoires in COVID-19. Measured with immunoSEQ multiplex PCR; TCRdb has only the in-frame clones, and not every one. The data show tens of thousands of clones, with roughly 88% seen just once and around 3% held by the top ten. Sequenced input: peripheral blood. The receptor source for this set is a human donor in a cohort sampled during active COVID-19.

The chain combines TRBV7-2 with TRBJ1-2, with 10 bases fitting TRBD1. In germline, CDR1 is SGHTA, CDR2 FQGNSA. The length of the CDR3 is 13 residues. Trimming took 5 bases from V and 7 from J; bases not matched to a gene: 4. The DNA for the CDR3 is TGTGCCAGCAGCCCTGACAGGGGGCGTGGCTACACCTTC. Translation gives CASSPDRGRGYTF.

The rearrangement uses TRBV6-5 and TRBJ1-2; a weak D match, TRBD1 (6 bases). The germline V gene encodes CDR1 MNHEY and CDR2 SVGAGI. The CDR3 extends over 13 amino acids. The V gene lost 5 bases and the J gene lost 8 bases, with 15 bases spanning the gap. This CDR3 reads CASSTGVQGGYTF. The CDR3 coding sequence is TGTGCCAGCAGTACCGGGGTTCAGGGGGGCTACACCTTC.

The CDR3 region has the DNA TGCGCCAGCAGCTCGCCGCAGCGGGAGGGGTATGAGCAGTTCTTC. Encoded protein: CASSSPQREGYEQFF. The chain couples TRBV5-1 to TRBJ2-1; the match to TRBD2 covers 10 bases. The V gene end was trimmed by 3 bases and the J gene end by 8 bases; junction bases not matched to a gene: 8. Germline V CDR1 and CDR2: SGHRS, YFSETQ. This CDR3 comprises 15 residues.